Many counts were recorded for the clone carrying this T cell receptor (beta chain). Its antigen is undetermined. 5'RACE with constant-segment primers built TCRalpha and TCRbeta cDNA libraries with UMIs. MiXCR, applied by TCRdb to the 5' RACE reads, yields one record per CDR3 protein. Of 45,000 or so distinct CDR3 sequences in the sample, roughly 7.2% are singletons; the top ten hold about 0.8%. The data stem from a study of T-cell memory formation after mild COVID-19. The study's findings and limits: Pre-infection memory contained some responding clones, which suggested that cross-reactive memory had joined.

In germline, CDR1 is SGHTA, CDR2 FQGNSA. Trimming removed 1 base at V and 2 bases at J, with 14 bases between. The CDR3 length is 16 residues. The gene calls are TRBV7-2 and TRBJ2-5; D possibly uses TRBD1 or TRBD2 (6 bases each). The origin of this receptor is an adult who had mild COVID-19 (a few samples of this study predate the infection). Cell type and time point are not known. Sequencing was done on a sample of PBMCs or a T cell subset sorted from them (not recorded which). The CDR3 DNA is TGTGCCAGCAGCTTAGACTCGGGGGCTAGACAAGAGACCCAGTACTTC. This gives the protein CASSLDSGARQETQYF.